The entry that follows covers one T cell receptor beta chain sequence. Its cognate antigen has yet to be identified. Given a much more abundant clone one base away, this may be a read error. The study deep-sequenced TCR repertoires of sorted CD4+ and CD8+ blood T cells from severe aplastic anemia patients and healthy subjects. Ficoll-Paque density gradient centrifugation was used to isolate peripheral blood mononuclear cells. Before DNA extraction, CD4+ and CD8+ T cells were sorted by FACS or by magnetic beads. The sample comes from a study of CD8+CD57+ T cells in acquired aplastic anemia (dated by TCRdb to 2017 to 2018). In terms of the full investigation: DNA extracted from sorted CD4+ and CD8+ cells had a mean of about 3.2 ug, with a range of 0.2 to 27.4 ug. An average of around 10 million reads for CD4+ cells and approximately 12 million reads for CD8+ cells was obtained from healthy donor samples. Summary of the overall study and its limitations: Around 27 CD8+ CDR3 sequences were found in both patients and controls but appeared to be highly expressed in patients and within the immunodominant clones of the patients. Between patients and healthy controls, no significant difference in CD8+ Simpson's diversity was found (P=0.060).

V trim: 11 bases; J trim: 7 bases; unmatched bases: 13. The CDR1 and CDR2 encoded by the germline V gene are ENHRY and SYGVKD. From cysteine to phenylalanine, the CDR3 is 14 amino acids long. Here the CDR3 DNA is all that survives: 42 bases in frame from base 1. Genomic DNA served as template for TCR beta VDJ combination and CDR3 sequence profiling. An Illumina HiSeq 2000 was used for TCR repertoire sequencing. Per the source publication's procedure: Repertoires were assessed using TRBV/TRBJ rearrangement plots, CDR3 size and DJ length profiles, and Simpson's diversity index. The most abundant DNA sequence in the deep sequencing data was taken as the immunodominant clone. CDR3 amino acid sequences were screened for sharing across subjects and were compared with published repertoires and the VDJdb database. Using fastp at Q25 and MiXCR, TCRdb reprocessed the public reads and kept productive beta chains. Each CDR3 protein gets just one entry, which takes the most common genes and DNA from the rows behind it. V and J calls and clone size were set by TCRdb, not the authors. Present in this sample are roughly 130,000 distinct CDR3 sequences, 48% of which were seen just once. The top ten clones comprise about 2.3% of the sample.

Sequencing was carried out using sorted CD4+, CD8+, or CD8+CD57+ T cells (not recorded which) from PBMCs. The sequence joins TRBV10-3 to TRBJ2-1, with TRBD2 identical over 8 junction bases. The source of this sequence is a human donor in good health, serving as a control. The nucleotides read TGTGCCTCTCACGCCGGGACTAGATATAATGAGCAGTTCTTC. It is translated as CASHAGTRYNEQFF.